The 26 T cell receptor beta chains reported below all come from one sample, sequenced in a study of blood T cell repertoires in COVID-19. The data were produced by immunoSEQ multiplex PCR, yet TCRdb's version contains in-frame clones alone and is incomplete. The table has about 72,000 clones, 85% to 90% seen once. Sequenced input: peripheral blood. All receptors come from a man between 70 and 80 years old with active or convalescent COVID-19.

The chain couples TRBV4-3 to TRBJ2-7, with TRBD1 as a possible D gene (5 bases). V lost 4 bases to trimming and J lost 2 bases, with 9 bases between them. This CDR3 comprises 13 residues. Looked up from germline, CDR1 is LGHNA and CDR2 is YSLEER. The CDR3 spells CASSPGNTYEQYF. The CDR3 DNA reads as TGCGCCAGCAGCCCAGGGAACACCTACGAGCAGTACTTC.

This clone has a single count. The V call is TRBV6-5, the J call TRBJ1-6, with D perhaps TRBD1 (6 bases). The CDR3 has 15 amino acids. CDR1 is MNHEY and CDR2 is SVGAGI in the germline V gene. The germline V and J ends were trimmed by 2 bases and 8 bases, with 13 bases remaining between them. CDR3 nucleotides: TGTGCCAGCAGTTACAGGGGGATCAAAGATTCACCCCTCCACTTT. It codes for CASSYRGIKDSPLHF.

The V and J genes are TRBV28 and TRBJ2-3, with D possibly TRBD2 on 5 matching bases. The germline V gene has CDR1 MDHEN and CDR2 SYDVKM. This CDR3 is 13 amino acids long. Trimming stripped 7 bases from V and 2 bases from J, with 10 bases between. DNA of the CDR3: TGTGCCAGCACAAAAGCGGACACAGATACGCAGTATTTT. This encodes CASTKADTDTQYF.

The sample holds a few counts of this clone. The J gene is TRBJ2-2, the V gene TRBV5-1, with 12 bases fitting TRBD2. Losses at the gene ends were 4 bases for V and 7 bases for J; bases not matched to a gene: 8. CDR1 and CDR2 from the germline V gene are SGHRS and YFSETQ. The CDR3 spans 16 residues. As DNA, the CDR3 is TGCGCCAGCAGCCTTCGACTAGCGGGAGATGACGGGGAGCTGTTTTTT. This sequence encodes CASSLRLAGDDGELFF.

The chain couples TRBV6-6 to TRBJ2-2; D is perhaps TRBD2 (5 bases). The CDR3 loop spans 16 amino acids. The germline V gene encodes CDR1 MNHNY and CDR2 SVGAGI (reference sequence). V lost 0 bases, J lost 0 bases, and 8 bases lay in between. CDR3 in amino acids: CASSYSGGPNTGELFF. In DNA, the CDR3 is TGTGCCAGCAGTTACTCCGGCGGGCCGAACACCGGGGAGCTGTTTTTT.

This chain links TRBV19 with TRBJ2-2; 11 positions match TRBD2. V lost 8 bases to trimming and J lost 0 bases; unmatched junction nucleotides: 11. The CDR3 loop spans 18 amino acids. Germline V gene lookup returns CDR1 LNHDA and CDR2 SQIVND (reference sequence). The CDR3 region is CASRPGLAVLANTGELFF. The CDR3 DNA sequence: TGTGCCAGTCGTCCGGGACTAGCGGTCCTCGCGAACACCGGGGAGCTGTTTTTT.

The chain links TRBV3-1 (or the pseudogene TRBV3-2) to TRBJ2-2; 14 bases are shared with TRBD2. Germline V gene sequence: CDR1 LGHDT, CDR2 YNNKEL (reference sequence). The CDR3 extends over 16 amino acids. V lost 4 bases and J lost 6; bases outside the gene matches: 4. CDR3 residues: CASSPRLAGGPGELFF. The DNA of the CDR3 is TGTGCCAGCAGCCCGAGACTAGCGGGAGGGCCCGGGGAGCTGTTTTTT.

The chain uses TRBV28 and TRBJ1-5; D might be TRBD1 (5 bases). Germline V gene data show CDR1 as MDHEN and CDR2 as SYDVKM. This CDR3 spans 14 amino acids. V lost 7 bases to trimming and J lost 4 bases, with 14 bases between them. CDR3 sequence (DNA): TGTGCCAGCAATGCAGGGTATCGGAATCAGCCCCAGCATTTT. Its translation is CASNAGYRNQPQHF.

This chain joins TRBV4-1 and TRBJ2-1; 12 nucleotides line up with TRBD2. The CDR3 is 16 amino acids. Trimming removed 4 bases from V and 4 bases from J; junction bases left unmatched: 5. Germline assignment: CDR1 MGHRA and CDR2 YSYEKL. The DNA for the CDR3 is TGCGCCAGCAGCCCATGGACTAGCGGGAAATACAATGAGCAGTTCTTC. Translation: CASSPWTSGKYNEQFF.

This chain uses TRBV5-8 with TRBJ1-1; the D is unclear. V was cut by 0 bases and J by 0 bases, with 6 bases left in between. Per the germline V gene, CDR1 is SGHTS and CDR2 is YDEGEE. The CDR3 length is 14 residues. CDR3 region: CASSLGRVNTEAFF. CDR3 DNA sequence: TGTGCCAGCAGCTTGGGCCGGGTGAACACTGAAGCTTTCTTT.

The gene calls are TRBV5-1 and TRBJ2-2; tentatively, D is TRBD1 (6 bases). V lost 7 bases, J lost 7 bases, and 29 bases lay in between. From germline, CDR1 is SGHRS and CDR2 YFSETQ. The length of the CDR3 is 18 residues. In DNA, the CDR3 is TGCGCCAGCTCAGGGGACCGACCTTTGATTGGGCCAATCGGGGAGCTGTTTTTT. Translation gives CASSGDRPLIGPIGELFF.

The rearrangement joins TRBV30 to TRBJ2-3; D not resolved. Trimming took 2 bases from V and 4 from J, leaving 13 bases between them. This CDR3 is built from 14 residues. Germline V gives CDR1 GTSNPN, CDR2 SVGIG (reference sequence). The CDR3 region has the DNA TGTGCCTGGAGTCCGACCCCTCTAGCAGATACGCAGTATTTT. Amino acid sequence: CAWSPTPLADTQYF.

The genes are TRBV7-2 and TRBJ2-5; D remains unclear. Germline assignment: CDR1 SGHTA and CDR2 FQGNSA. Trimming removed 5 bases at V and 1 base at J, with 11 bases between. The CDR3 is 14 amino acids. This chain's CDR3 is CASSPQALQETQYF. CDR3 nucleotides: TGTGCCAGCAGCCCCCAGGCGCTCCAAGAGACCCAGTACTTC.

The CDR3: CASKLGAAAFNQPQHF. The DNA of the CDR3 is TGTGCCAGTAAGCTTGGGGCGGCCGCCTTCAATCAGCCCCAGCATTTT. This chain connects TRBV19 to TRBJ1-5; maybe TRBD1 (5 bases). Trimming shortened V by 7 bases and J by 3 bases, and 19 bases separated the two germline ends. The CDR3 extends over 16 amino acids. CDR1 is LNHDA, CDR2 SQIVND, per germline (reference sequence).

This chain uses TRBV28 with TRBJ2-5; the D gene is possibly TRBD2 (5 bases). The germline V and J ends were trimmed by 8 bases and 2 bases, with 12 bases remaining between them. This CDR3 comprises 13 residues. Per germline, CDR1 MDHEN and CDR2 SYDVKM. CDR3 sequence (DNA): TGTGCCAGCGGTACGGGATATCAAGAGACCCAGTACTTC. Its translation is CASGTGYQETQYF. Full variable domain (outside the CDR3, taken from reference TRBV28 and TRBJ2-5): DVKVTQSSRYLVKRTGEKVFLECVQDMDHENMFWYRQDPGLGLRLIYFSYDVKMKEKGDIPEGYSVSREKKERFSLILESASTNQTSMYLCASGTGYQETQYFGPGTRLLVL.

V usage is TRBV29-1 and J usage is TRBJ2-3; 10 bases align to TRBD1. The junction had 13 bases not matched to a gene; V was cut back by 6 bases and J by 4 bases. Germline V gene data show CDR1 as SQVTM and CDR2 as ANQGSEA. CDR3 size: 16 residues. CDR3 region: CSVDRGPAGEADTQYF. The CDR3 coding sequence is TGCAGCGTAGACAGGGGGCCAGCGGGAGAAGCAGATACGCAGTATTTT.

The rearrangement joins TRBV3-1 (or the pseudogene TRBV3-2) to TRBJ2-1, with 15 bases aligning to TRBD2. Germline CDR1 and CDR2: LGHDT and YNNKEL (reference sequence). This CDR3 has 14 residues. J was trimmed by 15 bases and V by 0 bases; bases with no gene match: 3. The CDR3: CASSQEGLAGGPFF. CDR3 sequence (DNA): TGTGCCAGCAGCCAAGAGGGACTAGCGGGAGGCCCGTTCTTC.

The chain uses TRBV7-2 and TRBJ2-1; D possibly corresponds to TRBD1 (5 bases). There are 15 residues in the CDR3. CDR1 is SGHTA, CDR2 FQGNSA, per germline. The V end lost 5 bases, the J end lost 3 bases, and 14 bases lay between the germline ends. CDR3: CASSPQGYDYNEQFF. The CDR3 coding sequence is TGTGCCAGCAGCCCCCAGGGTTACGACTACAATGAGCAGTTCTTC.

The chain carries TRBV9 and TRBJ2-1, with D unresolved. Trimming removed 4 bases from V and 4 bases from J, with 6 bases in between. The CDR3 loop spans 12 amino acids. CDR1 is SGDLS and CDR2 is YYNGEE in the germline V gene. This chain's CDR3 is CASSLAYNEQFF. The CDR3 DNA reads as TGTGCCAGCAGCCTGGCTTACAATGAGCAGTTCTTC.

This clone showed up just a few times. The rearrangement links TRBV11-3 to TRBJ2-7, with TRBD2 as a possible D gene (5 bases). The CDR3 length is 13 residues. V lost 1 base, J lost 6 bases, and 10 bases lay in between. The V gene's germline CDR1 is SGHNT and CDR2 YENEEA. The CDR3 region is CASSLVRGGEQYF. The CDR3 DNA is TGTGCCAGCAGCTTAGTTCGGGGTGGCGAGCAGTACTTC.

This clone is deemed medium-sized (0.01 to 0.1%). The chain couples TRBV7-3 to TRBJ1-6; D is ambiguous. The V end lost 4 bases, the J end lost 3 bases, and 4 bases lay between the germline ends. The CDR3 sequence is 13 residues long. Germline CDR1 SGHTA, CDR2 FQGTGA. CDR3 residues: CASSSGYNSPLHF. For the CDR3, the DNA is TGTGCCAGCAGCTCCGGCTATAATTCACCCCTCCACTTT.

The chain combines TRBV3-1 (or the pseudogene TRBV3-2) with TRBJ1-1; D may be TRBD1 (5 bases). Germline V gene data show CDR1 as LGHDT and CDR2 as YNNKEL (reference sequence). The length of the CDR3 is 14 residues. V was pared by 5 bases and J by 1 base, with 11 bases between. The CDR3 sequence is CASSLTAGNTEAFF. For the CDR3, the DNA is TGTGCCAGCAGCTTGACAGCAGGGAACACTGAAGCTTTCTTT.

The chain couples TRBV5-1 to TRBJ2-5, with 7 bases lining up with TRBD1. With 5 bases clipped from V and 4 bases from J, the junction kept 2 bases outside the gene matches. Per germline, CDR1 SGHRS and CDR2 YFSETQ. This CDR3 has 12 residues. CDR3 residues: CASRTGVETQYF. The CDR3 nucleotides are TGCGCCAGCAGAACAGGGGTAGAGACCCAGTACTTC.

The gene calls are TRBV27 and TRBJ1-6; the D gene is possibly TRBD1 (5 bases). Deletions cut 2 bases from V and 2 bases from J, with 16 bases between. Germline-derived CDR1 and CDR2 are MNHEY and SMNVEV (reference sequence). The CDR3 runs to 18 residues. The CDR3 here is CASSLTAPGKTYNSPLHF. As DNA, the CDR3 is TGTGCCAGCAGTTTAACGGCCCCAGGGAAAACCTATAATTCACCCCTCCACTTT.

This clone was seen a single time. The gene calls are TRBV30 and TRBJ2-3; the D gene is possibly TRBD1 (5 bases). V dropped 5 bases and J dropped 9 bases, with 15 bases sitting between them. Per the germline V gene, CDR1 is GTSNPN and CDR2 is SVGIG (reference sequence). This CDR3 is built from 12 residues. The CDR3: CAWGYWGGTQYF. The CDR3, as DNA: TGTGCCTGGGGCTACTGGGGCGGCACGCAGTATTTT. Combining the CDR3 with reference TRBV30 and TRBJ2-3 gives the whole variable domain SQTIHQWPATLVQPVGSPLSLECTVEGTSNPNLYWYRQAAGRGLQLLFYSVGIGQISSEVPQNLSASRPQDRQFILSSKKLLLSDSGFYLCAWGYWGGTQYFGPGTRLTVL.

The chain is built from TRBV4-2 and TRBJ1-5; 8 bases agree with TRBD1. This CDR3 is 13 amino acids long. Trimming at V came to 4 bases and at J to 5 bases, leaving 1 base not matched to a gene. Germline CDR1 LGHNA, CDR2 YNFKEQ. CDR3 sequence reads: CASSPGQDQPQHF. CDR3 DNA: TGTGCCAGCAGCCCGGGACAGGATCAGCCCCAGCATTTT.